The entry below gives a single TCR beta chain sequence along with its context. Its antigen is currently unknown. Germline loops: CDR1 SEHNR, CDR2 FQNEAQ (reference sequence). The CDR3 spans 16 residues. Deletions cut 1 base from V and 7 bases from J, with 17 bases between. The sample originates from a study of response to subunit inactivated influenza vaccine. Findings of the study overall: The study's authors posited that every seasonal influenza vaccination enlists few new T cells.

TCRdb fed the RT-PCR reads into MiXCR, producing one record per CDR3 protein. The top ten hold 6% to 8% of the sample, which has roughly 700,000 distinct CDR3 sequences, approximately 15% seen once. The starting material was PBMCs from blood, obtained around two weeks before vaccination. This receptor was identified in a man aged 45-65 years who received an inactivated influenza vaccine. The V call is TRBV7-9, the J call TRBJ2-1; weak D call: TRBD2 (6 bases). The CDR3 nucleotides read TGTGCCAGCAGCTTAGAAGGTCTGAGAGGAGGGAATGAGCAGTTCTTC. The encoded protein is CASSLEGLRGGNEQFF.